This is a list of T cell receptor beta chains from one sample in a study of cytomegalovirus exposure and HLA in healthy donors. The data were produced by immunoSEQ multiplex PCR, yet TCRdb's version contains in-frame clones alone and is incomplete. The profile covers around 150,000 clones, with approximately 88% appearing a single time and around 0.51% taken by the ten largest. Sequenced sample: PBMCs. These receptors came from a woman aged 40 to 50 in good health and CMV-seronegative. Each CDR3 is given with its conserved first and last residue.

TRBJ1-6 | TRBV6-1 | CASSEDTVKYF
TRBJ2-1 | TRBV5-5 | CASSLSGSHNEQFF
TRBJ1-2 | TRBV4-1 | CASSQDPGRGYGYTF
TRBJ1-5 | TRBV7-8 | CASSLIGGVSNQPQHF
TRBJ2-7 | TRBV10-2 | CASSESKSGHEQYF
TRBJ2-7 | TRBV6-5 | CASSSPGQGHYEQYF
TRBJ1-6 | TRBV6-1 | CASSVTPRTYNSPLHF
TRBJ2-5 | TRBV2 | CASTGEAGVQTQYF
TRBJ1-6 | TRBV5-6 | CASSRQANSYNSPLHF
TRBJ2-2 | TRBV28 | CASSLGSTGELFF
TRBJ2-5 | TRBV5-4 | CASSRRVAGGETQYF